This T cell receptor beta chain was identified in a study of T cell responses to AZD1222 COVID-19 vaccine (dated by TCRdb to the early 2020s). Study-wide context: A total of 233 trial participants underwent TCR sequencing, of whom about 200 had received two doses of AZD1222 and 26 had received two doses of the MenACWY control vaccine. Enrollment into the trials was organized by age into subgroups of 18-55, 56-69 and 70-plus years, and those subgroups contained roughly 140, 27 and 60 TCR-sequenced participants, respectively. What the study reported, not specific to this receptor: In the small 56-69-year group, the increase in depth fell short of significance, most likely because of low power. Because no day 14 peak-response samples were available, the repertoires could be characterized only after the peak T cell response. Conclusions about previously exposed vaccinees are limited because only six or seven AZD1222 recipients were SARS-CoV-2 seropositive at baseline. The whole spike protein was spanned by vaccine-associated CD4 TCRs, and dominant responses were seen in regions 160-218 and 743-854. Epitopes outside the regions mutated in the B.1.351 and B.1.1.7 variants were reportedly recognized by nearly half of the unique spike-specific TCRs. Spike-specific TCR breadth and depth rose significantly after two AZD1222 doses compared with day 0 and with MenACWY recipients. Most participants were white British and females outnumbered males, and the authors suggested that clonal diversity may have been underestimated.

The CDR3 regions of human TCRbeta chains were analyzed by immunosequencing. The published analysis was carried out like this. Repertoire TCRs were matched against a reference library of SARS-CoV-2-specific TCRs generated with the MIRA antigen-specificity platform. Breadth was defined as the fraction of unique TCRs that were SARS-CoV-2-associated. Depth was defined as the fraction of total T cells that were SARS-CoV-2-associated. Each spike-specific TCR was assigned to its reactive spike region and to a CD4 or CD8 class using the MIRA data. Log10-transformed breadth and depth values were compared by one-way ANOVA with Sidak's multiple comparisons tests. TCRdb stores this immuneACCESS table with in-frame sequences only. Part of the clones is absent; in the studies checked, under half of the shortfall reflects unresolved V genes, and no reason is known for the rest. The DNA gave D and trimming, while V, J and clone size come from that table. The sample table holds roughly 120,000 clones, of which 94% were seen once. The ten most abundant clones make up roughly 3.1% of the sample.

The cysteine opens and the phenylalanine closes a CDR3 of 13 amino acids. Only the CDR3 region is kept as DNA, spanning 39 bases read in frame from base 1. The junction shows trimming of 4 bases on V and 10 bases on J, plus 16 bases between the germline ends. Based on the germline V gene (reference sequence), the CDR1 and CDR2 sequences are LGHDT and YNNKEL. In the case of this clone: Its antigen is unknown. Base qualities are not at hand, and no much larger clone is one base apart.

The time point label, as the study defines it: about 28 days (+/-7) after the second vaccine dose. AZD1222 recipients given second doses at about 4 weeks or at about 12 weeks were pooled, since spike-specific TCR depth and breadth were not found to differ between the two schedules. Samples from vaccinated people were obtained from the UK trials COV001 and COV002, which included a single-blind randomized controlled phase 2/3 trial of AZD1222 (ChAdOx1 nCoV-19) in healthy adults. For TCRbeta chain sequencing, PBMC samples from trial participants were taken at day 0 and at day 28 after the second dose.

This specimen consisted of peripheral blood, obtained 28 days after the second AZD1222 dose. This sequence originates from an adult who received the AZD1222 COVID-19 vaccine. Here the chain combines TRBV3-1 (or the pseudogene TRBV3-2) and TRBJ2-5; confidence is insufficient to name the D gene. At the DNA level, the sequence is TGTGCCAGCAGCCTGATCGGGTCCGTTTTCCAGTACTTC. Its product reads: CASSLIGSVFQYF.